This T cell receptor (beta chain) was captured by sequencing in a study of blood T cell repertoires in COVID-19. About the research overall: Sites in the United States, Italy and Spain provided acute and convalescent COVID-19 samples. Sample material is recorded as cDNA or gDNA derived from T cells, B-cell-depleted T cells, or PBMCs.

Trimming cost V 6 bases and J 2 bases; bases outside gene matches: 3. CDR1 and CDR2 (germline): SGHTA, FQGNSA. CDR3 length: 14 residues. In the study's own analysis: Amplification from reference gene primers served as the basis for estimated nucleated cell counts. The table came from immunoSEQ multiplex PCR; TCRdb's copy has only in-frame clones and leaves some out. V, J and clone size derive from that table, while D and trimming were established from the DNA sequence. The sample lists about 60,000 clones, just under 90% occurring once. V is TRBV7-2 and J is TRBJ2-7; 11 nucleotides match TRBD1. Sequencing was done on a sample of peripheral blood. The TCR sequence derives from a human donor with active COVID-19. The donor label of this sample is uncertain. The CDR3 DNA reads TGTGCCAGCAGGTGGGGACAGGGGGCCTACGAGCAGTACTTC. Translation gives CASRWGQGAYEQYF.